The 28 T cell receptor beta chains below were found in one sample sequenced in a study of regulatory T cells in long-lasting Graves disease (dated by TCRdb to the early 2020s). The time point label, read with the paper, signifies: newly diagnosed GD, antithyroid drugs for less than 3 months. For both TCR sequencing and RNA sequencing, RNA was extracted from PBMCs in TRIzol. The library was generated by multiplex PCR. The run used an Illumina HiSeq 4000. TCR beta libraries were built with iRepertoire HTBI primers and Arm-PCR amplification of CDR3 regions. The public reads were quality trimmed at Q25 with fastp and then assembled into clones with MiXCR by TCRdb, keeping productive beta chains. Entries are consolidated by CDR3 protein sequence, retaining the most common genes and DNA. Counted in this sample were hundreds of thousands of distinct CDR3 sequences; approximately 15% of them appeared once. The top ten constitute 15% to 20% of the sample.

These same data were also listed under a study on T cells in Graves' hyperthyroidism and ophthalmopathy.

The source material was peripheral blood mononuclear cells (PBMCs), sampled at new diagnosis, from a patient treated with antithyroid drugs. These receptor sequences come from a woman in her 30s with Graves disease. Donor details come from another sample of the same person, matched by shared clones.

This clonotype was counted many times. This chain uses TRBV2 with TRBJ2-1, with D hard to call. The V end lost 6 bases, the J end lost 10 bases, and 13 bases lay between the germline ends. Germline V lookup: CDR1 SNHLY, CDR2 FYNNEI. The CDR3 runs 12 residues. CDR3 loop: CASSPTLGEQFF. Written as DNA, the CDR3 is TGTGCCAGCAGCCCAACGTTAGGGGAGCAGTTCTTC.

This clonotype has a handful of counts. The J gene is TRBJ2-1, the V gene TRBV4-1; 11 bases align to TRBD2. Germline V gives CDR1 MGHRA, CDR2 YSYEKL. The CDR3 consists of 15 residues. The V segment lost 4 bases and the J segment 10 bases; nucleotides outside the gene matches: 9. For the CDR3, the DNA is TGCGCCAGCAGCCGGATACTAGCGGGAGCCAGCGAGCAGTTCTTC. Translated: CASSRILAGASEQFF.

This clonotype was counted once. V and J are TRBV6-1 and TRBJ2-7; no definite D call. Germline V lookup: CDR1 MNHNS, CDR2 SASEGT. With 3 bases removed from V and 5 bases from J, the gap between germline ends came to 11 bases. This CDR3 comprises 13 residues. The CDR3, as DNA: TGTGCCAGCAGTGAGTCGCCTGAGGACGAGCAGTACTTC. Residues: CASSESPEDEQYF.

This clonotype was observed many times. This chain connects TRBV28 to TRBJ2-7, with 11 nucleotides matching TRBD2. CDR3 length: 20 amino acids. Germline CDR1 is MDHEN and CDR2 is SYDVKM. The V and J ends lost 6 bases and 1 base, in that order; junction bases with no gene match: 20. The CDR3 DNA sequence: TGTGCCAGCAGCCCCCCGGGGCTAGCGGGAGGTTTGGGACTATCCTACGAGCAGTACTTC. It yields the protein CASSPPGLAGGLGLSYEQYF.

Remarks on this clonotype: It may be a read error: a sequence one base away is much more abundant. V is TRBV20-1 and J is TRBJ2-1; D ambiguous. Germline CDR1 and CDR2: DFQATT and SNEGSKA (reference sequence). CDR3 size: 12 residues. In nucleotides, the CDR3 is TGCAGTGCTAGAGATCTAAGCAATAAGCAGTTCTTC. This encodes CSARDLSNKQFF.

This clonotype came up many times. The gene calls are TRBV19 and TRBJ2-1; 9 bases map to TRBD2. The CDR3 totals 18 residues. Per germline, CDR1 LNHDA and CDR2 SQIVND (reference sequence). V lost 5 bases, J lost 1 base, and 12 bases stayed unmatched. In nucleotides, the CDR3 is TGTGCCAGTAGTCCTTATCTCTTAGCGGGAGTATCCTACAATGAGCAGTTCTTC. As protein: CASSPYLLAGVSYNEQFF. Complete variable domain (other parts from reference TRBV19 and TRBJ2-1): DGGITQSPKYLFRKEGQNVTLSCEQNLNHDAMYWYRQDPGQGLRLIYYSQIVNDFQKGDIAEGYSVSREKKESFPLTVTSAQKNPTAFYLCASSPYLLAGVSYNEQFFGPGTRLTVL.

This clonotype was observed at least ten times. This chain uses TRBV29-1 with TRBJ1-1; the D gene is possibly TRBD1 (5 bases). The V and J ends lost 8 bases and 5 bases respectively, with 21 bases between them. Germline CDR1 SQVTM, CDR2 ANQGSEA. The CDR3 extends over 14 amino acids. CDR3 sequence reads: CSCRELGGTTEAFF. In DNA, the CDR3 is TGCAGCTGTAGGGAGTTGGGGGGTACGACTGAAGCTTTCTTT.

This clonotype was detected once. A junction end diverges from the germline sequence, so it may reflect a read error. The chain combines TRBV5-1 with TRBJ1-5; possible D gene TRBD1, 6 bases. CDR1 and CDR2 from the germline V gene are SGHRS and YFSETQ. The CDR3 spans 15 residues. CDR3 sequence reads: CASSFLQGNNQPRHF. For the CDR3, the DNA is TGTGCCAGCAGCTTTTTACAGGGTAACAATCAGCCCCGGCATTTT.

There are many counts of this clonotype. The chain is built from TRBV7-9 and TRBJ2-2; TRBD1 aligns across 7 bases. In germline, CDR1 is SEHNR, CDR2 FQNEAQ (reference sequence). The CDR3 has 14 residues. Unmatched junction bases numbered 5, after V lost 3 bases and J lost 7 bases. Here the CDR3 DNA reads TGTGCCAGCAGCTTTCGAGGGGGCGACGGGGAGCTGTTTTTT. Translation gives CASSFRGGDGELFF.

This clonotype has ten or more counts. V is TRBV6-1 and J is TRBJ1-1; D gene ambiguous. CDR3 length equals 12 residues. Germline lookup yields CDR1 MNHNS and CDR2 SASEGT. Trimming stripped 6 bases from V and 2 bases from J, with 7 bases between. The CDR3 DNA sequence: TGTGCCAGCAGCGGCGGTAACACTGAAGCTTTCTTT. The encoded protein is CASSGGNTEAFF.

This clonotype turned up a few times. The chain is built from TRBV6-1 and TRBJ2-1; D unresolved. V was trimmed by 7 bases and J by 6 bases, leaving 7 bases between them. Per the germline V gene, CDR1 is MNHNS and CDR2 is SASEGT. The CDR3 spans 11 residues. The CDR3 reads CASTTFNEQFF. In DNA, the CDR3 is TGTGCCAGCACGACCTTCAATGAGCAGTTCTTC.

This clonotype was observed at least ten times. V usage is TRBV24-1 and J usage is TRBJ2-6, with D unresolved. The CDR3 extends over 18 amino acids. The germline CDR1 and CDR2 sequences are KGHDR and SFDVKD. Trimming took off 3 bases at V and 0 bases at J, with 14 bases between the two ends. CDR3 in DNA: TGTGCCACCAGTGATCGTAAGGGTCCGAGCTCTGGGGCCAACGTCCTGACTTTC. This codes for CATSDRKGPSSGANVLTF.

This clonotype was observed a handful of times. The chain joins TRBV19 to TRBJ2-5; 7 nucleotides match TRBD1. The CDR3 is 15 residues long. Germline assignment: CDR1 LNHDA and CDR2 SQIVND (reference sequence). The V segment lost 6 bases and the J segment 3 bases; nucleotides outside the gene matches: 10. DNA of the CDR3: TGTGCCAGTAGCCTTCGGGACAGATATAAAGAGACCCAGTACTTC. Encoded protein: CASSLRDRYKETQYF.

This clonotype was counted ten times or more. The chain joins TRBV7-6 to TRBJ2-1; D might be TRBD2 (5 bases). The CDR3 covers 15 residues. Trimming removed 5 bases from V and 6 bases from J, with 17 bases in between. Germline V gives CDR1 SGHVS, CDR2 FNYEAQ. CDR3 in amino acids: CASSPISEGANEQFF. The CDR3 nucleotides are TGTGCCAGCAGCCCGATTAGCGAGGGCGCCAATGAGCAGTTCTTC.

In this sample, this clonotype turned up many times. The CDR3 DNA reads as TGTGCCAGCAGTTTCCGGGACTCCAGGGGAAACATTCAGTACTTC. Translated: CASSFRDSRGNIQYF. The V gene is TRBV28, the J gene TRBJ2-4, with D possibly called TRBD1 or TRBD2 (6 bases each). Germline V CDR1 and CDR2: MDHEN, SYDVKM. Trimming removed 3 bases from V and 6 bases from J, with 15 bases in between. This CDR3 region has 15 residues.

CDR3 sequence (DNA): TGTGCCAGCAGTTTTGGTCGTGAAGGAAACACCATATATTTT. Translation gives CASSFGREGNTIYF. The V call is TRBV12-3 or TRBV12-4, the J call TRBJ1-3; no definite D call. There are 14 residues in the CDR3. V lost 3 bases and J lost 4, with 10 bases in between.

This clonotype was recorded a few times. V and J are TRBV3-1 and TRBJ1-1; D not resolved. Germline values: CDR1 LGHDT, CDR2 YNNKEL (reference sequence). V gave up 8 bases and J gave up 6 bases, with 13 bases separating them. The CDR3 runs to 12 residues. CDR3 sequence reads: CASAPFGAEAFF. In nucleotides, the CDR3 is TGTGCCAGCGCCCCCTTTGGGGCTGAAGCTTTCTTT.

This clonotype was picked up many times. DNA for the CDR3: TGTGCCAGCACCCCCCGTGGGGCAGGCTTTCAGCAGCCCCAGCATTTT. Amino acid sequence: CASTPRGAGFQQPQHF. The chain links TRBV7-2 to TRBJ1-5, with D perhaps matching TRBD1 (5 bases). CDR3 size: 16 residues. The germline gives CDR1 SGHTA, CDR2 FQGNSA. V lost 7 bases to trimming and J lost 7 bases, with 23 bases between them.

This chain joins TRBV6-1 and TRBJ2-3, with D perhaps given as TRBD1 or TRBD2 (5 bases each). From germline, CDR1 is MNHNS and CDR2 SASEGT. V lost 6 bases and J lost 8, with 12 bases in between. The CDR3 consists of 12 residues. CDR3 DNA: TGTGCCAGCAGGACGATTGGGGGTACGCAGTATTTT. It codes for CASRTIGGTQYF.

This clonotype showed up just a few times. The chain uses TRBV11-1 and TRBJ1-2, with D maybe TRBD1 (6 bases). In germline, CDR1 is SGHAT, CDR2 FQDESV (reference sequence). The CDR3 is 14 amino acids. V was clipped by 3 bases and J by 4 bases, with 12 bases between them. This CDR3 reads CASSLVGGPYGYTF. In nucleotides, the CDR3 is TGTGCCAGCAGCTTGGTTGGGGGGCCCTATGGCTACACCTTC.

This clonotype was seen a handful of times. The chain employs TRBV24-1 and TRBJ1-3; D gene unclear. Trimming took off 12 bases at V and 4 bases at J, with 9 bases between the two ends. The germline CDR1 and CDR2 sequences are KGHDR and SFDVKD. This CDR3 has 11 residues. CDR3 amino acids: CAPLIGNTIYF. In DNA form, the CDR3 reads TGTGCCCCTCTTATCGGAAACACCATATATTTT.

In its sample, this clonotype was seen many times. This chain uses TRBV27 with TRBJ2-7, with D maybe TRBD1 (5 bases). V dropped 3 bases and J dropped 3 bases, with 18 bases sitting between them. The CDR3 sequence is 16 residues long. Germline assignment: CDR1 MNHEY and CDR2 SMNVEV (reference sequence). CDR3 nucleotides: TGTGCCAGCAGTTTCGGAGCAGGGCAGACTTTCTACGAGCAGTACTTC. It yields the protein CASSFGAGQTFYEQYF.

The chain recombines TRBV18 with TRBJ1-1; D not certain. There are 15 residues in the CDR3. Trimming pared 3 bases from V and 2 bases from J, leaving 13 bases between. CDR1 and CDR2 from the germline V gene are KGHSH and LQKENI. In DNA form, the CDR3 reads TGTGCCAGCTCACCTGTAGTCACGGCTAACACTGAAGCTTTCTTT. Translated, it gives CASSPVVTANTEAFF.

This clonotype has just a few counts. The chain employs TRBV20-1 and TRBJ1-4, with D perhaps matching TRBD1 (5 bases). Trimming pared 3 bases from V and 8 bases from J, leaving 19 bases between. Per germline, CDR1 DFQATT and CDR2 SNEGSKA (reference sequence). The length of the CDR3 is 15 residues. CDR3 coding DNA: TGCAGTGCTAGTGGGAGTTCAGGGTTGGGGGAAAAACTGTTTTTT. Its translation: CSASGSSGLGEKLFF.

This clonotype has ten or more counts. The V and J genes are TRBV24-1 and TRBJ2-7; D not resolved. V lost 5 bases and J 5 bases, leaving 9 bases between the germline ends. Germline CDR1 reads KGHDR; CDR2 reads SFDVKD. The CDR3 spans 12 residues. CDR3 sequence (DNA): TGTGCCACCAGTGTGAGTTGGAACGAGCAGTACTTC. Encoded protein: CATSVSWNEQYF.

This clonotype turned up a few times. The rearrangement uses TRBV3-1 and TRBJ2-5; D might be TRBD1 or TRBD2, each matching 5 bases. Germline-derived CDR1 and CDR2 are LGHDT and YNNKEL (reference sequence). This CDR3 has 15 residues. Trimming removed 4 bases at V and 3 bases at J, with 15 bases between. The CDR3 DNA follows: TGTGCCAGCAGCCGAGCCCCAGGGAGAGAAGAGACCCAGTACTTC. Translated: CASSRAPGREETQYF.

This clonotype appeared many times. The V and J genes are TRBV28 and TRBJ2-7, with 7 bases that match TRBD1. V shed 6 bases and J 2 bases; nucleotides not matched to a gene: 13. The CDR3 is 16 residues long. Germline-derived CDR1 and CDR2 are MDHEN and SYDVKM. The CDR3 DNA sequence: TGTGCCAGCAGCGCATGGGACAGATATTATCCCTACGAGCAGTACTTC. Protein sequence: CASSAWDRYYPYEQYF.

In its sample, this clonotype was seen a few times. J is TRBJ2-2 and V is TRBV28; possibly TRBD2 for D (5 bases). The CDR3 is 16 amino acids. Germline lookup yields CDR1 MDHEN and CDR2 SYDVKM. V was clipped by 1 base and J by 5 bases, with 14 bases between them. The CDR3 sequence: CASSLYRSGSTGELFF. As DNA, the CDR3 is TGTGCCAGCAGTTTATATAGGAGTGGGAGTACCGGGGAGCTGTTTTTT. Filled out from reference TRBV28 and TRBJ2-2, the complete variable domain reads DVKVTQSSRYLVKRTGEKVFLECVQDMDHENMFWYRQDPGLGLRLIYFSYDVKMKEKGDIPEGYSVSREKKERFSLILESASTNQTSMYLCASSLYRSGSTGELFFGEGSRLTVL.